This entry lists 10 T cell receptor beta chains sequenced from one sample in a study of beta chain features in type 1 diabetes. Expressed TCRB transcripts were sequenced because the entire RNA isolate underwent reverse transcription. TCRdb keeps only in-frame clones here, not all; method: immunoSEQ multiplex PCR. Seen here are a few hundred thousand clones, less than 15% observed once, and the top ten hold under 0.02%. Input material: naive CD4+ T cells from blood. Receptors were obtained from a woman aged 18-35 years in good health.

This chain's CDR3 is CASSQDARQEQYF. The CDR3 nucleotides read TGTGCCAGCAGCCAAGATGCCAGACAGGAGCAGTACTTC. This rearrangement joins TRBV4-2 to TRBJ2-7; TRBD1 might be the D (5 bases). CDR3 length: 13 residues. Germline CDR1 reads LGHNA; CDR2 reads YNFKEQ. V was pared by 0 bases and J by 7 bases, with 10 bases between.

This sequence joins TRBV30 and TRBJ1-5; D gene unclear. This CDR3 comprises 14 residues. CDR1 and CDR2 (germline): GTSNPN, SVGIG (reference sequence). Deletions cut 0 bases from V and 8 bases from J, with 14 bases between. The CDR3 coding sequence is TGTGCCTGGAGTGTACTCCCGAATCGGGAGCCCCAGCATTTT. This codes for CAWSVLPNREPQHF.

J is TRBJ2-3 and V is TRBV4-2, with 10 bases lining up with TRBD2. The ends lost 3 bases at V and 1 base at J; junction bases unmatched: 4. Germline V gene lookup returns CDR1 LGHNA and CDR2 YNFKEQ. The CDR3 runs to 16 residues. CDR3 in DNA: TGTGCCAGCAGCCACCTCAGCGGGGGGGGCACAGATACGCAGTATTTT. Translated: CASSHLSGGGTDTQYF.

This clone was detected a few times. The chain uses TRBV4-3 and TRBJ2-5; D unresolved. Germline CDR1 is LGHNA and CDR2 is YSLEER. CDR3 size: 13 residues. Trimming removed 0 bases from V and 5 bases from J, with 7 bases in between. The CDR3 reads CASSQERAETQYF. The CDR3, as DNA: TGCGCCAGCAGCCAAGAGAGAGCGGAGACCCAGTACTTC.

This clone appeared a few times. The rearrangement links TRBV15 to TRBJ2-7, with D possibly being TRBD2 (5 bases). V lost 4 bases, J lost 9 bases, and 13 bases lay in between. The CDR3 is made up of 12 amino acids. In germline, CDR1 is LNHNV, CDR2 YYDKDF (reference sequence). The CDR3 region is CATSTQLGVQYF. The CDR3 DNA follows: TGTGCCACCAGCACCCAGTTGGGAGTGCAGTACTTC.

This clone has a handful of counts. J is TRBJ2-3 and V is TRBV9, with TRBD2 matching over 12 bases. Germline V gives CDR1 SGDLS, CDR2 YYNGEE. The J segment lost 6 bases and the V segment lost 3 bases, leaving 8 bases of the junction unmatched. The CDR3 is 16 residues long. The CDR3 spells CASSARLAGDFDTQYF. The CDR3 nucleotides read TGTGCCAGCAGCGCCAGACTAGCGGGAGATTTTGATACGCAGTATTTT.

This CDR3 reads CASSQTHNYGYTF. Written as DNA, the CDR3 is TGTGCCAGCAGTCAAACACATAACTATGGCTACACCTTC. The chain carries TRBV28 and TRBJ1-2; the D is unclear. V was trimmed by 5 bases and J by 1 base, leaving 8 bases between them. Germline V gene sequence: CDR1 MDHEN, CDR2 SYDVKM. This CDR3 comprises 13 residues.

This clone was recorded a few times. CDR3 nucleotides: TGTGCCTGGAGACGACAGAGCTCTGGAAACACCATATATTTT. Translating it yields CAWRRQSSGNTIYF. V gene TRBV30 combines with J gene TRBJ1-3; the D gene is possibly TRBD1 (5 bases). Germline V gene sequence: CDR1 GTSNPN, CDR2 SVGIG (reference sequence). The V and J ends lost 3 bases and 0 bases respectively, with 9 bases between them. The CDR3 totals 14 residues.

This clone appeared a few times. The V and J genes are TRBV2 and TRBJ2-3, with 7 bases lining up with TRBD2. Germline V lookup: CDR1 SNHLY, CDR2 FYNNEI. V trimming: 10 bases; J trimming: 2 bases; junction bases outside the gene matches: 6. The CDR3 has 13 residues. CDR3 loop: CATPGGLTDTQYF. The DNA for the CDR3 is TGTGCCACCCCGGGAGGCCTCACAGATACGCAGTATTTT.

The V call is TRBV7-9, the J call TRBJ1-1; no firm D call. V was pared by 1 base and J by 3 bases, with 6 bases between. This CDR3 contains 13 residues. From germline, CDR1 is SEHNR and CDR2 FQNEAQ (reference sequence). CDR3 nucleotide sequence: TGTGCCAGCAGCTTAGAGGAGGACACTGAAGCTTTCTTT. This codes for CASSLEEDTEAFF.